This T cell receptor beta chain originates from a study of metastatic and nonmetastatic thyroid tumors. Overall study context: Comparison of repertoires was carried out across blood and tumor or nodule tissue from malignant and benign thyroid patients. Whole-study results and caveats: For both blood and tumor, malignant thyroid tumors reportedly showed significantly higher TCR beta diversity than benign nodules did.

In its sample, this clone was seen a few times. Its antigen is not known. It may be a read error: a sequence one base away is much more abundant. TCRdb re-called clones via MiXCR from the PCR reads. The sample contains approximately 70,000 clones, around 20% of which appear only once. Nobody among the patients had been given any treatment before thyroid surgery. The CDR3 is 14 amino acids. The V gene's germline CDR1 is DFQATT and CDR2 SNEGSKA (reference sequence). This clonotype was obtained from a female donor with papillary thyroid cancer or a benign thyroid nodule (not recorded which). Some clones in this sample may be carry-over from other donors' samples. V usage is TRBV20-1 and J usage is TRBJ2-2, with D perhaps assigned TRBD1 or TRBD2 (5 bases each). The sequenced sample was blood. CDR3 nucleotide sequence: TGCAGTGCTAGAGATGGGGGAAACACCCGGGAGCTGTTTTTT. Protein: CSARDGGNTRELFF.